Listed here are 19 T cell receptor beta chains from one sample, sequenced in a study of vaccination effects on CD4 cells after COVID-19. CD4+ T cells were isolated after 10 days of culture. Two doses of BNT162b2 or mRNA-1273 vaccine were administered to participants. These receptors lack a known antigen. Some clones are missing from TCRdb's copy, which holds only in-frame ones; the method was immunoSEQ multiplex PCR. This sample carries around 49,000 clones, 60% to 75% of them seen once, and the ten largest clones take roughly 9.7%. The material was CD4+ T cells from PBMCs cultured without peptide, obtained after COVID-19 vaccination. Every receptor here comes from a human donor who received a COVID-19 vaccine.

The gene calls are TRBV5-1 and TRBJ1-6, with a tentative D call TRBD1 (5 bases). CDR1 SGHRS and CDR2 YFSETQ come from the germline V gene. V lost 0 bases, J lost 9 bases, and 10 bases lay in between. This CDR3 is built from 14 residues. The CDR3 DNA follows: TGCGCCAGCAGCTTGGGCGGGGGTGCTTCACCCCTCCACTTT. It translates to CASSLGGGASPLHF.

Regarding this clone: The same CDR3 can be traced to other DNA sequences in this sample. The rearrangement links TRBV30 to TRBJ1-5; possible D gene TRBD1, 6 bases. This CDR3 is built from 13 residues. The ends were cut back, 0 bases at V and 6 bases at J, with 9 bases in the middle. Germline V gene data show CDR1 as GTSNPN and CDR2 as SVGIG (reference sequence). The CDR3 DNA follows: TGTGCCTGGAGTGTACAGGGAGGTCAGCCCCAGCATTTT. Translated, it gives CAWSVQGGQPQHF.

The CDR3 spells CASSGSVGGSQFF. The CDR3 bases are TGCGCCAGCAGCGGGTCGGTTGGCGGGAGCCAGTTCTTC. The V gene is TRBV10-1, the J gene TRBJ2-1, with TRBD2 identical over 7 bases. V lost 6 bases, J lost 13 bases, and 12 bases stayed unmatched. The CDR3 has 13 amino acids. The germline V gene has CDR1 WNHNN and CDR2 SYGVQD (reference sequence).

This chain links TRBV6-2 or TRBV6-3 with TRBJ1-4; tentative D call: TRBD1 (5 bases). The CDR3 is made up of 15 amino acids. Germline lookup yields CDR1 MNHEY and CDR2 SVGEGT. The V gene lost 6 bases and the J gene lost 6 bases, with 17 bases spanning the gap. CDR3 in DNA: TGTGCCAGCAGCCGACCAGGGACTTGGGATGAAAAACTGTTTTTT. The encoded protein is CASSRPGTWDEKLFF.

J is TRBJ2-5 and V is TRBV10-2; D unresolved. The V gene lost 0 bases and the J gene lost 4 bases, with 9 bases spanning the gap. There are 14 residues in the CDR3. The germline V gene encodes CDR1 WSHSY and CDR2 SAAADI. The CDR3 nucleotides read TGCGCCAGCAGTGAGTCTAGCAGGCGAGAGACCCAGTACTTC. It yields the protein CASSESSRRETQYF.

The chain recombines TRBV7-9 with TRBJ1-2, with a tentative D call TRBD1 (5 bases). Germline lookup yields CDR1 SEHNR and CDR2 FQNEAQ (reference sequence). CDR3 length equals 17 residues. V lost 5 bases, J lost 0 bases, and 19 bases lay in between. CDR3 bases: TGTGCCAGCAGCACCTACCCCCAGGCAGGGTCTAACTATGGCTACACCTTC. Encoded protein: CASSTYPQAGSNYGYTF.

The CDR3 loop reads CASSLGLAGVSYEQYF. Here the CDR3 DNA reads TGCGCCAGCAGCTTGGGGTTAGCGGGAGTTTCCTACGAGCAGTACTTC. V and J are TRBV5-1 and TRBJ2-7, with 9 positions matching TRBD2. J gave up 1 base and V 0 bases, and 5 bases lay outside the gene matches. The CDR3 consists of 16 residues. Germline V gene sequence: CDR1 SGHRS, CDR2 YFSETQ.

The chain joins TRBV6-6 to TRBJ1-1; possible D gene TRBD1, 5 bases. Between the trimmed V and J ends, which lost 4 bases and 6 bases, there was a span of 15 bases. CDR1 and CDR2 from the germline V gene are MNHNY and SVGAGI (reference sequence). The CDR3 totals 14 residues. CDR3 bases: TGTGCCAGCAGTTCCGGGACTAGTGCCCCTGAAGCTTTCTTT. It yields the protein CASSSGTSAPEAFF.

The chain has TRBV6-4 and TRBJ1-1; 7 positions agree with TRBD1. Germline lookup yields CDR1 MRHNA and CDR2 SNTAGT. The CDR3 spans 15 residues. J lost 11 bases, V lost 4 bases, and 16 bases had no gene match. The CDR3 DNA sequence: TGTGCCAGCAGTGTTGAGGAGGGGGCGATTTCTACGGCTTTCTTT. It encodes CASSVEEGAISTAFF.

This clone was observed a few times. This chain uses TRBV7-9 with TRBJ1-1, with a tentative D call TRBD1 (6 bases). Germline V gene data show CDR1 as SEHNR and CDR2 as FQNEAQ (reference sequence). Trimming cost V 5 bases and J 2 bases, with 18 bases left between them. The length of the CDR3 is 16 residues. The CDR3 DNA reads as TGTGCCAGCAGCATCGACCCCAGGGGATCCAACACTGAAGCTTTCTTT. This encodes CASSIDPRGSNTEAFF.

This clone appeared once. This chain joins TRBV7-2 and TRBJ1-2; no clear D. Per the germline V gene, CDR1 is SGHTA and CDR2 is FQGNSA. The CDR3 totals 14 residues. V lost 3 bases, J lost 2 bases, and 10 bases lay in between. The CDR3: CASSLAGWNYGYTF. For the CDR3, the DNA is TGTGCCAGCAGCTTGGCGGGGTGGAACTATGGCTACACCTTC.

The chain is built from TRBV7-2 and TRBJ1-4, with D tentatively TRBD1 (6 bases). From germline, CDR1 is SGHTA and CDR2 FQGNSA. The CDR3 extends over 15 amino acids. The V end was cut by 5 bases, the J end by 6 bases, with 16 bases between. CDR3 in amino acids: CASSDRDIADEKLFF. DNA of the CDR3: TGTGCCAGCAGCGACCGGGACATTGCGGATGAAAAACTGTTTTTT.

This clone was detected only a few times. V gene TRBV5-1 combines with J gene TRBJ2-1; TRBD1 aligns across 7 bases. With V trimmed by 0 bases and J by 4 bases, 1 base remained unmatched. Germline CDR1 is SGHRS and CDR2 is YFSETQ. This CDR3 contains 14 residues. CDR3 DNA sequence: TGCGCCAGCAGCTTGGGGGACAGTTACAATGAGCAGTTCTTC. This sequence encodes CASSLGDSYNEQFF.

The J gene is TRBJ1-2, the V gene TRBV6-4, with D uncertain. Germline CDR1 reads MRHNA; CDR2 reads SNTAGT. The CDR3 extends over 14 amino acids. The ends were cut back, 5 bases at V and 4 bases at J, with 14 bases in the middle. CDR3 sequence (DNA): TGTGCCAGCAGTCCTGGACGGTCCCGCTATGGCTACACCTTC. Encoded protein: CASSPGRSRYGYTF.

The chain couples TRBV10-3 to TRBJ2-2; D is undetermined. Germline lookup yields CDR1 ENHRY and CDR2 SYGVKD. Trimming pared 3 bases from V and 2 bases from J, leaving 10 bases between. This CDR3 comprises 15 residues. In DNA form, the CDR3 reads TGTGCCATCAGTGATGGCAGCCCCAACACCGGGGAGCTGTTTTTT. Translation gives CAISDGSPNTGELFF.

The V gene is TRBV18, the J gene TRBJ2-7; D might be TRBD1 (6 bases). V was shortened by 2 bases and J by 5 bases, with 16 bases between the two germline ends. CDR1 is KGHSH and CDR2 is LQKENI in the germline V gene. The CDR3 has 15 residues. In DNA form, the CDR3 reads TGTGCCAGCTCACCAATTGCGGGCAGGGACAACGAGCAGTACTTC. Translated: CASSPIAGRDNEQYF.

The J gene is TRBJ1-1, the V gene TRBV12-5; D not resolved. Germline V gene lookup returns CDR1 LGHNT and CDR2 FRNRAP. Trimming took off 6 bases at V and 4 bases at J, with 12 bases between the two ends. The CDR3 consists of 13 residues. This CDR3 is CASGSGRGTEAFF. DNA of the CDR3: TGTGCTAGTGGCTCTGGGAGAGGCACTGAAGCTTTCTTT.

The chain joins TRBV6-5 to TRBJ1-2; perhaps TRBD1 as D (6 bases). The CDR3 extends over 13 amino acids. Trimming pared 6 bases from V and 6 bases from J, leaving 14 bases between. Germline CDR1 and CDR2: MNHEY and SVGAGI. The CDR3 sequence is CASRQQGVNGYTF. CDR3 bases: TGTGCCAGCAGACAACAGGGCGTAAATGGCTACACCTTC.

This clone was found once. The gene calls are TRBV19 and TRBJ1-2; 9 nucleotides agree with TRBD1. Germline assignment: CDR1 LNHDA and CDR2 SQIVND (reference sequence). V lost 5 bases and J lost 5; bases outside the gene matches: 12. The CDR3 runs 16 residues. The CDR3 region is CASSARTGEEGYGYTF. CDR3 nucleotides: TGTGCCAGTAGTGCCCGGACAGGGGAAGAGGGTTATGGCTACACCTTC. The variable domain in full, with the rest retrieved from reference TRBV19 and TRBJ1-2, is DGGITQSPKYLFRKEGQNVTLSCEQNLNHDAMYWYRQDPGQGLRLIYYSQIVNDFQKGDIAEGYSVSREKKESFPLTVTSAQKNPTAFYLCASSARTGEEGYGYTFGSGTRLTVV.